This T cell receptor (beta chain) is drawn from a study of shared clonotypes between healthy human individuals. Naive CD8 cells comprised CD45RO-negative, CCR7-positively selected cells, excluding terminally differentiated effector memory CD45RA+ cells. The germline V and J ends were trimmed by 3 bases and 0 bases, with 14 bases remaining between them. Looked up from germline, CDR1 is SGDLS and CDR2 is YYNGEE. This CDR3 contains 16 residues. The repertoire was sequenced with immunoSEQ multiplex PCR; TCRdb's copy has only in-frame clones and lacks some. The sample lists around 560,000 clones; 95% were seen once.

The sequencing sample was made of naive CD8+ T cells sorted from blood. This TCR was recovered from a woman aged 30 to 39 in good health. The V call is TRBV9, the J call TRBJ2-3; tentatively, D is TRBD1 (6 bases). The CDR3 DNA reads TGTGCCAGCAGCGCCGACGGACAGCCTAGCACAGATACGCAGTATTTT. This sequence encodes CASSADGQPSTDTQYF.